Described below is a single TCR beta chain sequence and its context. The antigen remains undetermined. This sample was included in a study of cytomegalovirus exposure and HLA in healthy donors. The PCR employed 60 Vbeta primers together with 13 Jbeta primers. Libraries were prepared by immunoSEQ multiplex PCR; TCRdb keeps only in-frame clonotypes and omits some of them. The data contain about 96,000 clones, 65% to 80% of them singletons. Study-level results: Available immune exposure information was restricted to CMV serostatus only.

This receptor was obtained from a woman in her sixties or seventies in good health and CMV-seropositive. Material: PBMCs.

The CDR3 region is CASSLTSDEQFF. For the CDR3, the DNA is TGTGCCAGCAGCTTAACTAGTGATGAGCAGTTCTTC. The chain combines TRBV7-3 with TRBJ2-1; D uncertain. The V gene's germline CDR1 is SGHTA and CDR2 FQGTGA. There are 12 residues in the CDR3. The germline V and J ends were trimmed by 0 bases and 8 bases, with 5 bases remaining between them.